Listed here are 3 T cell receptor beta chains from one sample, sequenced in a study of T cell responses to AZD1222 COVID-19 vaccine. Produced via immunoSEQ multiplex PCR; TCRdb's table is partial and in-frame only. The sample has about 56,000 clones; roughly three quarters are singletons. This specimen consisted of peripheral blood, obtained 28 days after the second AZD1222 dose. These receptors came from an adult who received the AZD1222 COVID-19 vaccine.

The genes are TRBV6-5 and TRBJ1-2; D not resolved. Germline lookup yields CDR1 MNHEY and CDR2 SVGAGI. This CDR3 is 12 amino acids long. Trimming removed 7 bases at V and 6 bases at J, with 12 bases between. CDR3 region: CASNGEKDGYTF. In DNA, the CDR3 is TGTGCCAGCAACGGTGAAAAGGATGGCTACACCTTC.

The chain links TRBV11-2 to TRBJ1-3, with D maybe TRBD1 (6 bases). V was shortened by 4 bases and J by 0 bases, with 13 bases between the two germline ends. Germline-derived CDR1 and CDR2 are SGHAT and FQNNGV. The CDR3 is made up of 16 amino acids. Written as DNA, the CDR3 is TGTGCCAGCAGCTCGTGGGGGGGGCCCTCTGGAAACACCATATATTTT. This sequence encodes CASSSWGGPSGNTIYF.

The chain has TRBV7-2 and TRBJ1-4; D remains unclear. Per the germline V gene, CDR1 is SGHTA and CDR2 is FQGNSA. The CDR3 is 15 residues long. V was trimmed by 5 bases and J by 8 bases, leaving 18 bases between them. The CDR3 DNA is TGTGCCAGCAGCATTCAGCCCACTAATGGGGAAAAACTGTTTTTT. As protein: CASSIQPTNGEKLFF. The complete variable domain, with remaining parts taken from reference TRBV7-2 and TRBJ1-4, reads GAGVSQSPSNKVTEKGKDVELRCDPISGHTALYWYRQSLGQGLEFLIYFQGNSAPDKSGLPSDRFSAERTGGSVSTLTIQRTQQEDSAVYLCASSIQPTNGEKLFFGSGTQLSVL.